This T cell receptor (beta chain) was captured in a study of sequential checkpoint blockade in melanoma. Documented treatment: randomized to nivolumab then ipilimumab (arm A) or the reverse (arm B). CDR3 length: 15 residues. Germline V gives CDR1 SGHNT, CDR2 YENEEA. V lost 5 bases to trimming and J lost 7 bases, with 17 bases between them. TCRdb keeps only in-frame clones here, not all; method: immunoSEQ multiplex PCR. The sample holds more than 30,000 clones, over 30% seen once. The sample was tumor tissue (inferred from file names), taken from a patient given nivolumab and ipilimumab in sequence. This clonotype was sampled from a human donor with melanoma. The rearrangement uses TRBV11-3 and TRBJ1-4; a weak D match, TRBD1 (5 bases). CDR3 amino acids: CASSLQGARFEKLFF. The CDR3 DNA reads TGTGCCAGCAGCCTTCAGGGAGCCCGGTTTGAAAAACTGTTTTTT.